The 5 T cell receptor beta chains presented below share a single source sample, sequenced in a study of blood T cell repertoires in COVID-19. Measured with immunoSEQ multiplex PCR; TCRdb has only the in-frame clones, and not every one. The sample has approximately 200,000 clones, 80% to 90% seen once. The sample consisted of peripheral blood. The receptors shown here come from a man aged 50 to 60 with acute or convalescent COVID-19.

The genes are TRBV20-1 and TRBJ1-1; D is undetermined. Germline-derived CDR1 and CDR2 are DFQATT and SNEGSKA (reference sequence). Trimming took 3 bases from V and 7 from J, leaving 9 bases between them. CDR3 length: 11 amino acids. The CDR3 sequence: CSARTRFEAFF. Here the CDR3 DNA reads TGCAGTGCTAGGACGAGGTTTGAAGCTTTCTTT.

The genes are TRBV5-1 and TRBJ2-7; possibly TRBD1 for D (6 bases). The V end lost 2 bases, the J end lost 5 bases, and 14 bases lay between the germline ends. Germline CDR1 and CDR2: SGHRS and YFSETQ. This CDR3 has 14 residues. In DNA form, the CDR3 reads TGCGCCAGCAGCTTCACCGGGACAAGTAACGAGCAGTACTTC. This codes for CASSFTGTSNEQYF.

This clone was counted once. The genes are TRBV6-1 and TRBJ1-1; the match to TRBD1 covers 9 bases. The CDR3 length is 14 residues. Germline loops: CDR1 MNHNS, CDR2 SASEGT. Trimming took 3 bases from V and 3 from J; bases not matched to a gene: 2. The CDR3 is CASSEWDRDTEAFF. The CDR3 nucleotides are TGTGCCAGCAGTGAGTGGGACAGGGACACTGAAGCTTTCTTT.

As regards this clone: Other nucleotide sequences in the sample specify the same CDR3. J is TRBJ1-6 and V is TRBV2, with 7 bases that match TRBD1. Germline CDR1 is SNHLY and CDR2 is FYNNEI. This CDR3 contains 15 residues. The V and J ends lost 3 bases and 8 bases, in that order; junction bases with no gene match: 7. The CDR3 protein is CASSEAGQPYSPLHF. The CDR3 DNA follows: TGTGCCAGCAGTGAGGCGGGACAGCCTTATTCACCCCTCCACTTT.

The chain is built from TRBV6-2 or TRBV6-3 and TRBJ2-1; 12 nucleotides align to TRBD2. Trimming removed 7 bases from V and 8 bases from J; junction bases left unmatched: 18. This CDR3 has 18 residues. CDR1 is MNHEY, CDR2 SVGEGT, per germline. CDR3 sequence (DNA): TGTGCCAGCAACCCCTCCCCCCCCACTAGCGGGGGGAAGGATGAGCAGTTCTTC. Translated: CASNPSPPTSGGKDEQFF.